This T cell receptor (beta chain) was sequenced for a study of regulatory T cells in long-lasting Graves disease. This CDR3 comprises 16 residues. V lost 1 base to trimming and J lost 0 bases, with 10 bases between them. Time point noted: newly diagnosed GD, antithyroid drugs for less than 3 months. From RNA extracted from PBMCs, the TCR library was made. With iRepertoire HTBI primers and Arm-PCR of CDR3 regions, TCR beta libraries were built. TCRdb analysed the multiplex PCR reads with MiXCR anew, one entry per CDR3 protein. The repertoire holds about 500,000 distinct CDR3 sequences, with around 12% as singletons. Another study also made use of these data, one on T cells in Graves' hyperthyroidism and ophthalmopathy.

The rearrangement uses TRBV12-3 or TRBV12-4 and TRBJ2-1; a possible D gene is TRBD2 (6 bases). This sample comprised peripheral blood mononuclear cells (PBMCs), obtained at new diagnosis, from a patient treated with antithyroid drugs. This TCR came from a woman in her 30s with Graves disease. The CDR3 sequence: CASSLVRESSYNEQFF. In DNA form, the CDR3 reads TGTGCCAGCAGTTTAGTGCGGGAAAGCTCCTACAATGAGCAGTTCTTC.